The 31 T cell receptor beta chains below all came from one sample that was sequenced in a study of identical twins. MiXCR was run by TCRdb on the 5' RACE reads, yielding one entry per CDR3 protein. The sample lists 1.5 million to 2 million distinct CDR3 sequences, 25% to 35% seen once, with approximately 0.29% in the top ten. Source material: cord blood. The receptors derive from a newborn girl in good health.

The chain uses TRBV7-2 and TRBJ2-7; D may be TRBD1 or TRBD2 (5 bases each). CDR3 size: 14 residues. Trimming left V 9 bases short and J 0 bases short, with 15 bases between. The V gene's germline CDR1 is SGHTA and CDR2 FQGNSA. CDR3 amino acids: CASRVGPGSYEQYF. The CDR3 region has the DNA TGTGCCAGTCGGGTGGGACCCGGCTCCTACGAGCAGTACTTC.

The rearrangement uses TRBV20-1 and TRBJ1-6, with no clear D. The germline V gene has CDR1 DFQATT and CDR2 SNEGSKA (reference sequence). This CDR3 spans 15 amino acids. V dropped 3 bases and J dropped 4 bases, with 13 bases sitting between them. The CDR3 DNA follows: TGCAGTGCTAGTCTGGCCCGGGGATATAATTCACCCCTCCACTTT. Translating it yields CSASLARGYNSPLHF.

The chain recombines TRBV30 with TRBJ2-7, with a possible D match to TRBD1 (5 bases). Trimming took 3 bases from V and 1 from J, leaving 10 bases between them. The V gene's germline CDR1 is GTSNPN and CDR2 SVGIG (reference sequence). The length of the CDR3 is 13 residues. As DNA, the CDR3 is TGTGCCTGGAGCCTAGGACATTCCTACGAGCAGTACTTC. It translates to CAWSLGHSYEQYF.

The CDR3 here is CASSGLHRSYNEQFF. The CDR3 DNA is TGTGCCAGCAGCGGACTACACCGCTCCTACAATGAGCAGTTCTTC. This sequence joins TRBV9 and TRBJ2-1; TRBD2 might be the D (5 bases). The V and J ends lost 3 bases and 0 bases respectively, with 10 bases between them. The germline V gene encodes CDR1 SGDLS and CDR2 YYNGEE. This CDR3 has 15 residues.

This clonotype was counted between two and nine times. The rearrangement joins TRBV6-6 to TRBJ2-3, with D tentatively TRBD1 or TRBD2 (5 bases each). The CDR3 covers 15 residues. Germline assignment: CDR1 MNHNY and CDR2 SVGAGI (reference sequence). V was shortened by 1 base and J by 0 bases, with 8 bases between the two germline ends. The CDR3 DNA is TGTGCCAGCAGTTACTACGGGGCTAGCACAGATACGCAGTATTTT. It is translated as CASSYYGASTDTQYF.

The CDR3 here is CASSLVPPGENTEAFF. In nucleotides, the CDR3 is TGTGCCAGCAGCTTAGTACCCCCGGGTGAGAACACTGAAGCTTTCTTT. The V and J genes are TRBV7-2 and TRBJ1-1; D is uncertain. The CDR3 contains 16 residues. Trimming took off 1 base at V and 1 base at J, with 13 bases between the two ends. Germline V gene sequence: CDR1 SGHTA, CDR2 FQGNSA.

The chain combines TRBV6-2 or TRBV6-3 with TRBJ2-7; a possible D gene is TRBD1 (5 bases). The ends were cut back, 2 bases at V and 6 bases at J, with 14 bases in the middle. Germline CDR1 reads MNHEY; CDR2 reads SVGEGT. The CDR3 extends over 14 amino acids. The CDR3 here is CASSYHIRVREQYF. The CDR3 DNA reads TGTGCCAGCAGTTACCACATCAGGGTTCGCGAGCAGTACTTC.

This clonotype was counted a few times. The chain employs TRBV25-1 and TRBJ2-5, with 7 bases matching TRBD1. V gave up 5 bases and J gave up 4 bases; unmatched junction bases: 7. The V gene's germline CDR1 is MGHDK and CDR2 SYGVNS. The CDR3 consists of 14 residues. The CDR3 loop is CASSRISGGETQYF. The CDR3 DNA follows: TGTGCCAGCAGTCGGATTTCAGGGGGAGAGACCCAGTACTTC.

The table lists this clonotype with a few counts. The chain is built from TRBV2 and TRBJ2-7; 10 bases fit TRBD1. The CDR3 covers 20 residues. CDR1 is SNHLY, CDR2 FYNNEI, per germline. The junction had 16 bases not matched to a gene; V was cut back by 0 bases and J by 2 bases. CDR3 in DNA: TGTGCCAGCAGTGAAGCGCATCCCTTGTGGGGGACAGGGGCTACCTACGAGCAGTACTTC. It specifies CASSEAHPLWGTGATYEQYF. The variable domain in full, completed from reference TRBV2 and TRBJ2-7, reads EPEVTQTPSHQVTQMGQEVILRCVPISNHLYFYWYRQILGQKVEFLVSFYNNEISEKSEIFDDQFSVERPDGSNFTLKIRSTKLEDSAMYFCASSEAHPLWGTGATYEQYFGPGTRLTVT.

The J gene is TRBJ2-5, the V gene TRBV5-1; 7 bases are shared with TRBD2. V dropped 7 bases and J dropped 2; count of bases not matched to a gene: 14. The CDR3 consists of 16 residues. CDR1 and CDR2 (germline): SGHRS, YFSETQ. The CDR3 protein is CASSISPRGLQETQYF. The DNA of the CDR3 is TGCGCCAGCTCTATATCCCCGCGGGGGTTACAAGAGACCCAGTACTTC.

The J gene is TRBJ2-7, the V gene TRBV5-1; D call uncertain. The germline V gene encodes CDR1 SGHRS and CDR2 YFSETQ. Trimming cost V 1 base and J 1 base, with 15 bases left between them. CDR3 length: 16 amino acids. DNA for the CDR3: TGCGCCAGCAGCTTGTTTAGGGAAGTTGGTTCCTACGAGCAGTACTTC. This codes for CASSLFREVGSYEQYF.

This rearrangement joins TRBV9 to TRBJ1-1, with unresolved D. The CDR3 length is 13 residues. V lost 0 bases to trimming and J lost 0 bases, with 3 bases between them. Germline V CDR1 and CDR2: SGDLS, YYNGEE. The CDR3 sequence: CASSVDLNTEAFF. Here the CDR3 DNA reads TGTGCCAGCAGCGTAGATTTGAACACTGAAGCTTTCTTT.

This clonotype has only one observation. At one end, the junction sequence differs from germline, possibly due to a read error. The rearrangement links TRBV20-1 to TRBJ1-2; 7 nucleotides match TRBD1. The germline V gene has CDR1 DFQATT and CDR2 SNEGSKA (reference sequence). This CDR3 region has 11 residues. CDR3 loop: CSATRQGNYTF. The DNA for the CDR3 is TGCAGCGCTACCCGACAGGGTAACTACACCTTC.

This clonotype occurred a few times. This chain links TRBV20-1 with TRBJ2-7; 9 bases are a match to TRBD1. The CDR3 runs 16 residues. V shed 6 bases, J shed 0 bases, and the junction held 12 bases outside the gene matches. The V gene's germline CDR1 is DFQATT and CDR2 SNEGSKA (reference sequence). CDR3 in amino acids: CSARTGVGGVSYEQYF. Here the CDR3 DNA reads TGCAGTGCCCGGACAGGGGTTGGAGGCGTCTCCTACGAGCAGTACTTC.

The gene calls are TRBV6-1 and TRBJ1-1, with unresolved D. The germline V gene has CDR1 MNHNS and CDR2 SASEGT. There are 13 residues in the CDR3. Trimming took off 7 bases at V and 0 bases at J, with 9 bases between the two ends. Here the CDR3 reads CASMAIMNTEAFF. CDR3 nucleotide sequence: TGTGCCAGCATGGCGATTATGAACACTGAAGCTTTCTTT.

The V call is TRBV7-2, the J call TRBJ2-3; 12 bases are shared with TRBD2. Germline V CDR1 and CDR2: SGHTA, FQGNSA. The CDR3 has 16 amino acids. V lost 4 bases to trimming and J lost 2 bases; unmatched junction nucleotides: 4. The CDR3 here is CASSSRLAGDTDTQYF. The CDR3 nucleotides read TGTGCCAGCAGCTCCCGACTAGCGGGGGACACAGATACGCAGTATTTT. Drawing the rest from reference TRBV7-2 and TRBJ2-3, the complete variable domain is GAGVSQSPSNKVTEKGKDVELRCDPISGHTALYWYRQSLGQGLEFLIYFQGNSAPDKSGLPSDRFSAERTGGSVSTLTIQRTQQEDSAVYLCASSSRLAGDTDTQYFGPGTRLTVL.

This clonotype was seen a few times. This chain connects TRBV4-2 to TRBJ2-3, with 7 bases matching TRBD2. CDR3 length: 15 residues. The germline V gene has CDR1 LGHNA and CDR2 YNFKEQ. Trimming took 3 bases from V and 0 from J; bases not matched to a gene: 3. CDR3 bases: TGTGCCAGCAGCCAGAAGGGAGGGAGCACAGATACGCAGTATTTT. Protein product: CASSQKGGSTDTQYF.

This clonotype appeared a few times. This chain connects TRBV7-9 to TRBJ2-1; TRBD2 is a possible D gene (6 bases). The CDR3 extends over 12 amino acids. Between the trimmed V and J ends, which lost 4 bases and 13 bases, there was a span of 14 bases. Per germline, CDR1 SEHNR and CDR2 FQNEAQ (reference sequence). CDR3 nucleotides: TGTGCCAGCAGCTCCTCTAGAGCGGGTCAGTTCTTC. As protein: CASSSSRAGQFF.

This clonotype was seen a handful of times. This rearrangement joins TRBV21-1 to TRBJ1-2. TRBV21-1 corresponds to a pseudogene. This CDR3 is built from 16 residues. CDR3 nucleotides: TGTGCCAGCAGCCTAAGGGCCGCTGAGGGTGTCTATGGCTACACCTTC. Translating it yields CASSLRAAEGVYGYTF.

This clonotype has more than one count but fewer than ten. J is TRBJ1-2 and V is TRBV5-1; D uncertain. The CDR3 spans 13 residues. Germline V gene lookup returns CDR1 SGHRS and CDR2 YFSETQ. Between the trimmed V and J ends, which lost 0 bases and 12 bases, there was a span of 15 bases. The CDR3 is CASSLGKGTADTF. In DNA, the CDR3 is TGCGCCAGCAGCTTGGGGAAGGGAACGGCGGACACCTTC.

This CDR3 reads CASSQGGYPYNSPLHF. The DNA for the CDR3 is TGTGCCAGCAGCCAGGGCGGTTATCCCTATAATTCACCCCTCCACTTT. The rearrangement joins TRBV11-2 to TRBJ1-6, with a tentative D call TRBD1 (5 bases). The CDR3 runs 16 residues. Germline values: CDR1 SGHAT, CDR2 FQNNGV. Trimming left V 5 bases short and J 2 bases short, with 13 bases between. Full variable domain (rest looked up from reference TRBV11-2 and TRBJ1-6): EAGVAQSPRYKIIEKRQSVAFWCNPISGHATLYWYQQILGQGPKLLIQFQNNGVVDDSQLPKDRFSAERLKGVDSTLKIQPAKLEDSAVYLCASSQGGYPYNSPLHFGNGTRLTVT.

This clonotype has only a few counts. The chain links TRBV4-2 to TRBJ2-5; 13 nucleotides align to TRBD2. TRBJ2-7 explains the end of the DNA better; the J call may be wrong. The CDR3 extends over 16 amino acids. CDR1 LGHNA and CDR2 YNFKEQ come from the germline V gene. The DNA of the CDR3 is TGTGCCAGCAGCCCCTACACTAGCGGGGGGGGCTACGAGCAGTACTTC. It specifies CASSPYTSGGGYEQYF.

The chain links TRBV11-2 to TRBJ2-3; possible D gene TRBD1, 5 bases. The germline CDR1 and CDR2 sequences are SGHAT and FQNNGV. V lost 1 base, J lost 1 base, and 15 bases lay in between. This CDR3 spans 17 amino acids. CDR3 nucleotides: TGTGCCAGCAGCTTAGGGACATGGGGCGCCGGCACAGATACGCAGTATTTT. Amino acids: CASSLGTWGAGTDTQYF.

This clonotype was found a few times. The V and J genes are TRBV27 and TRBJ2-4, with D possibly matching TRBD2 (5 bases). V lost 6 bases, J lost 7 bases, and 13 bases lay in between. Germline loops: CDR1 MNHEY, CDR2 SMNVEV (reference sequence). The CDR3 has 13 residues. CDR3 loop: CASSRRTPNIQYF. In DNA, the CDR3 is TGTGCCAGCAGCCGGAGGACCCCCAACATTCAGTACTTC.

CDR3: CASSQAPGRQGAEAFF. In DNA form, the CDR3 reads TGCGCCAGCAGCCAAGCTCCGGGACGGCAAGGGGCTGAAGCTTTCTTT. The chain joins TRBV4-1 to TRBJ1-1, with D possibly TRBD1 on 5 matching bases. Trimming pared 1 base from V and 6 bases from J, leaving 18 bases between. The CDR3 has 16 amino acids. Germline CDR1 MGHRA, CDR2 YSYEKL.

The CDR3 sequence: CAAQGALSTDTQYF. The CDR3 region has the DNA TGTGCCGCGCAGGGGGCATTGAGCACAGATACGCAGTATTTT. The chain has TRBV6-1 and TRBJ2-3; 8 nucleotides match TRBD1. The germline CDR1 and CDR2 sequences are MNHNS and SASEGT. CDR3 size: 14 residues. V trimming: 11 bases; J trimming: 0 bases; junction bases outside the gene matches: 7.

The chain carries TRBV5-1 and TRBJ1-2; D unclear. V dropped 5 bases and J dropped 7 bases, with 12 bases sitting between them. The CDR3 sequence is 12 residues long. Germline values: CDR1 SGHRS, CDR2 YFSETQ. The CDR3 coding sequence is TGCGCCAGCAGGACTCCGAAGGGTGGCTACACCTTC. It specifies CASRTPKGGYTF. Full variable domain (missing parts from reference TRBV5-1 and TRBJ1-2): KAGVTQTPRYLIKTRGQQVTLSCSPISGHRSVSWYQQTPGQGLQFLFEYFSETQRNKGNFPGRFSGRQFSNSRSEMNVSTLELGDSALYLCASRTPKGGYTFGSGTRLTVV.

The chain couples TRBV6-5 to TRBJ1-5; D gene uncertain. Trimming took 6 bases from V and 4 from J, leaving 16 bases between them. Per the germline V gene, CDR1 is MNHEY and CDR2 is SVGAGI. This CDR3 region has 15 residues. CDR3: CASSPRDGRNQPQHF. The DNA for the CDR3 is TGTGCCAGCAGCCCCCGGGATGGGAGGAATCAGCCCCAGCATTTT.

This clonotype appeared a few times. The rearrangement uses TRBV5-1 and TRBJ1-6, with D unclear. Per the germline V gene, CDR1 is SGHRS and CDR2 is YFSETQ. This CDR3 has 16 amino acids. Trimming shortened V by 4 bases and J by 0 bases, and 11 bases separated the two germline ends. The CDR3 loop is CASSKSTSSYNSPLHF. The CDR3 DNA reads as TGCGCCAGCAGCAAATCGACTAGCTCCTATAATTCACCCCTCCACTTT.

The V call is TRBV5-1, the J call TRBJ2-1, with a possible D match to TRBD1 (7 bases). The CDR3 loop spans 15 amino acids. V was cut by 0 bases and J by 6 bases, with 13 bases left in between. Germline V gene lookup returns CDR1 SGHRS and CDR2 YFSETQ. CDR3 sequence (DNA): TGCGCCAGCAGCTTGGCGGGGGCAGGGGGCAATGAGCAGTTCTTC. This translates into CASSLAGAGGNEQFF. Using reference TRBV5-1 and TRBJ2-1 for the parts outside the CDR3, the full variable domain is KAGVTQTPRYLIKTRGQQVTLSCSPISGHRSVSWYQQTPGQGLQFLFEYFSETQRNKGNFPGRFSGRQFSNSRSEMNVSTLELGDSALYLCASSLAGAGGNEQFFGPGTRLTVL.

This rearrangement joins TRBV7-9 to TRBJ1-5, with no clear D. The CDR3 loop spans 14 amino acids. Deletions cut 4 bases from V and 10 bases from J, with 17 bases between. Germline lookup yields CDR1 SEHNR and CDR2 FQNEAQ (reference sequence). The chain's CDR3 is CASSSSTDNGPQHF. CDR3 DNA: TGTGCCAGCAGCTCGTCAACAGACAATGGACCCCAGCATTTT.